Below, 23 T cell receptor beta chains from the same sample are listed, as sequenced in a study of shared clonotypes between healthy human individuals. TCRdb's copy holds only in-frame clones and misses some; the assay was immunoSEQ multiplex PCR. The sample records roughly 2.5 million clones, approximately 94% being singletons. Sequencing was carried out using naive CD4+ T cells sorted from blood. Subset: CD45RA+ positively selected. These receptors came from a man between 18 and 29 years old in good health.

Turning to this clone: The identical CDR3 is also encoded by other nucleotide sequences in the sample. The chain joins TRBV7-9 to TRBJ2-2, with D maybe TRBD2 (5 bases). V dropped 1 base and J dropped 1 base, with 7 bases sitting between them. This CDR3 comprises 15 residues. Germline CDR1 and CDR2: SEHNR and FQNEAQ (reference sequence). CDR3 sequence reads: CASSLGTGNTGELFF. The CDR3 DNA sequence: TGTGCCAGCAGCTTAGGGACTGGGAACACCGGGGAGCTGTTTTTT.

V usage is TRBV19 and J usage is TRBJ1-3; D unclear. V lost 5 bases and J lost 0, with 8 bases in between. The CDR3 contains 14 residues. The germline gives CDR1 LNHDA, CDR2 SQIVND (reference sequence). The CDR3 nucleotides read TGTGCCAGTAGTCAGGTCCCCTCTGGAAACACCATATATTTT. The encoded protein is CASSQVPSGNTIYF. Looking up the rest from reference TRBV19 and TRBJ1-3 gives the full variable domain: DGGITQSPKYLFRKEGQNVTLSCEQNLNHDAMYWYRQDPGQGLRLIYYSQIVNDFQKGDIAEGYSVSREKKESFPLTVTSAQKNPTAFYLCASSQVPSGNTIYFGEGSWLTVV.

The CDR3 spells CAIGGGRGTEAFF. The CDR3 region has the DNA TGTGCCATCGGGGGGGGCAGAGGTACTGAAGCTTTCTTT. The rearrangement joins TRBV10-3 to TRBJ1-1; D might be TRBD1 (6 bases). The CDR3 sequence is 13 residues long. V gave up 8 bases and J gave up 5 bases, with 15 bases separating them. Germline V gives CDR1 ENHRY, CDR2 SYGVKD.

This chain uses TRBV6-5 with TRBJ1-6; unclear D gene. The germline gives CDR1 MNHEY, CDR2 SVGAGI. The CDR3 consists of 14 residues. The ends were cut back, 5 bases at V and 7 bases at J, with 12 bases in the middle. For the CDR3, the DNA is TGTGCCAGCAGTACCGGGCCTCAAAATTCACCCCTCCACTTT. It translates to CASSTGPQNSPLHF.

The chain recombines TRBV18 with TRBJ1-6; 7 nucleotides align to TRBD1. Germline assignment: CDR1 KGHSH and CDR2 LQKENI. Trimming cost V 8 bases and J 10 bases; bases outside gene matches: 11. The CDR3 is made up of 14 amino acids. Here the CDR3 reads CASEETGLSSPLHF. In nucleotides, the CDR3 is TGTGCCAGCGAAGAGACAGGGTTGAGCTCACCCCTCCACTTT. Looking up the rest from reference TRBV18 and TRBJ1-6 gives the full variable domain: NAGVMQNPRHLVRRRGQEARLRCSPMKGHSHVYWYRQLPEEGLKFMVYLQKENIIDESGMPKERFSAEFPKEGPSILRIQQVVRGDSAAYFCASEETGLSSPLHFGNGTRLTVT.

This clone was observed a handful of times. This sequence joins TRBV19 and TRBJ1-6; D unresolved. V was cut by 2 bases and J by 10 bases, with 15 bases left in between. This CDR3 contains 15 residues. Germline V gene data show CDR1 as LNHDA and CDR2 as SQIVND (reference sequence). CDR3 sequence (DNA): TGTGCCAGTAGTATATCTCCGGGCAGTGGGTCACCCCTCCACTTT. This translates into CASSISPGSGSPLHF.

V and J are TRBV30 and TRBJ2-4; D ambiguous. CDR1 and CDR2 from the germline V gene are GTSNPN and SVGIG (reference sequence). This CDR3 contains 12 residues. V was trimmed by 3 bases and J by 2 bases, leaving 5 bases between them. The CDR3 protein is CAWRSTKNIQYF. The CDR3 DNA reads TGTGCCTGGAGATCGACCAAAAACATTCAGTACTTC.

This sequence joins TRBV19 and TRBJ2-4, with TRBD1 matching over 7 bases. The length of the CDR3 is 17 residues. CDR1 LNHDA and CDR2 SQIVND come from the germline V gene (reference sequence). After removal of 3 bases from V and 7 bases from J, the junction contained 15 bases not matched to a gene. CDR3 residues: CASSIPASTGKGNIQYF. The DNA for the CDR3 is TGTGCCAGTAGTATTCCCGCGTCGACAGGGAAGGGTAACATTCAGTACTTC. Based on the CDR3 plus reference TRBV19 and TRBJ2-4, the full variable domain is DGGITQSPKYLFRKEGQNVTLSCEQNLNHDAMYWYRQDPGQGLRLIYYSQIVNDFQKGDIAEGYSVSREKKESFPLTVTSAQKNPTAFYLCASSIPASTGKGNIQYFGAGTRLSVL.

This clone appeared once. The gene calls are TRBV15 and TRBJ1-2, with D tentatively TRBD1 (5 bases). In germline, CDR1 is LNHNV, CDR2 YYDKDF (reference sequence). This CDR3 spans 14 amino acids. The ends were cut back, 1 base at V and 6 bases at J, with 12 bases in the middle. Here the CDR3 DNA reads TGTGCCACCAGCAGAGGGTCAGGGATCGATGGCTACACCTTC. Amino acid sequence: CATSRGSGIDGYTF.

The chain is built from TRBV28 and TRBJ2-7; 9 bases align to TRBD1. V shed 4 bases, J shed 4 bases, and the junction held 5 bases outside the gene matches. This CDR3 region has 14 residues. CDR1 is MDHEN and CDR2 is SYDVKM in the germline V gene. Here the CDR3 DNA reads TGTGCCAGCAGTTCATATGGGACAGGGTACGAGCAGTACTTC. Its protein product is CASSSYGTGYEQYF.

The rearrangement uses TRBV5-6 and TRBJ2-7; D unresolved. Deletions cut 1 base from V and 0 bases from J, with 20 bases between. There are 18 residues in the CDR3. Germline CDR1 and CDR2: SGHDT and YYEEEE. CDR3 in DNA: TGTGCCAGCAGCTTGCGGGTTGTGTCCCAAGACGTCTCCTACGAGCAGTACTTC. Protein product: CASSLRVVSQDVSYEQYF.

CDR3: CASSPGQASWETQYF. The DNA for the CDR3 is TGCGCCAGCAGTCCCGGACAGGCTTCATGGGAGACCCAGTACTTC. The chain carries TRBV4-1 and TRBJ2-5; 7 bases line up with TRBD1. Losses at the gene ends were 6 bases for V and 5 bases for J; bases not matched to a gene: 12. The CDR3 loop spans 15 amino acids. The germline V gene has CDR1 MGHRA and CDR2 YSYEKL.

This clone came up once. The CDR3 coding sequence is TGTGCCAGCAGCCTTACAGAGGGTGGCTACACCTTC. It translates to CASSLTEGGYTF. The J gene is TRBJ1-2, the V gene TRBV7-9; the D is unclear. The V gene's germline CDR1 is SEHNR and CDR2 FQNEAQ (reference sequence). V was shortened by 5 bases and J by 7 bases, with 11 bases between the two germline ends. The length of the CDR3 is 12 residues. The full variable domain, with the rest looked up from reference TRBV7-9 and TRBJ1-2, is DTGVSQNPRHKITKRGQNVTFRCDPISEHNRLYWYRQTLGQGPEFLTYFQNEAQLEKSRLLSDRFSAERPKGSFSTLEIQRTEQGDSAMYLCASSLTEGGYTFGSGTRLTVV.

The chain couples TRBV30 to TRBJ2-7, with D unclear. This CDR3 has 12 amino acids. Deletions cut 5 bases from V and 4 bases from J, with 12 bases between. Germline CDR1 reads GTSNPN; CDR2 reads SVGIG (reference sequence). This CDR3 is CAWGRTRYEQYF. As DNA, the CDR3 is TGTGCCTGGGGTCGAACTCGGTACGAGCAGTACTTC.

This chain uses TRBV5-1 with TRBJ2-3, with D possibly matching TRBD2 (6 bases). Per the germline V gene, CDR1 is SGHRS and CDR2 is YFSETQ. Deletions cut 10 bases from V and 0 bases from J, with 12 bases between. The length of the CDR3 is 13 residues. CDR3: CASAGISTDTQYF. The DNA for the CDR3 is TGCGCCTCCGCGGGGATTAGCACAGATACGCAGTATTTT.

The chain uses TRBV2 and TRBJ2-7; 13 bases align to TRBD2. Germline-derived CDR1 and CDR2 are SNHLY and FYNNEI. There are 16 residues in the CDR3. Trimming removed 6 bases from V and 4 bases from J; junction bases left unmatched: 9. The DNA for the CDR3 is TGTGCCAGCAGGGAATCCGGGACTAGCGGGATATACGAGCAGTACTTC. It specifies CASRESGTSGIYEQYF.

J is TRBJ1-3 and V is TRBV18; D gene uncertain. Germline V gene sequence: CDR1 KGHSH, CDR2 LQKENI. V was clipped by 3 bases and J by 0 bases, with 21 bases between them. The CDR3 extends over 19 amino acids. The CDR3 here is CASSPQTSAQLLSGNTIYF. The DNA of the CDR3 is TGTGCCAGCTCACCGCAAACCTCTGCCCAACTACTCTCTGGAAACACCATATATTTT.

The J gene is TRBJ2-6, the V gene TRBV30; 9 bases align to TRBD1. CDR1 is GTSNPN and CDR2 is SVGIG in the germline V gene (reference sequence). This CDR3 has 16 residues. V gave up 4 bases and J gave up 4 bases; unmatched junction bases: 8. CDR3 in amino acids: CAWTLGQGIGANVLTF. The CDR3 region has the DNA TGTGCCTGGACCCTGGGACAGGGCATCGGGGCCAACGTCCTGACTTTC.

Points on this clone: The same CDR3 is also encoded by other DNA sequences in this sample. V is TRBV4-1 and J is TRBJ1-4; no reliable D call. The CDR3 is 15 residues long. The ends were cut back, 1 base at V and 0 bases at J, with 6 bases in the middle. Per the germline V gene, CDR1 is MGHRA and CDR2 is YSYEKL. The CDR3, as DNA: TGCGCCAGCAGCCAAGTCCTTGCAACTAATGAAAAACTGTTTTTT. Encoded protein: CASSQVLATNEKLFF.

The gene calls are TRBV5-1 and TRBJ1-5; TRBD1 might be the D (6 bases). Germline assignment: CDR1 SGHRS and CDR2 YFSETQ. The CDR3 totals 14 residues. With 4 bases removed from V and 7 bases from J, the gap between germline ends came to 15 bases. For the CDR3, the DNA is TGCGCCAGCAGCGCCGGGGGCGCCGGACAGCCCCAGCATTTT. Encoded protein: CASSAGGAGQPQHF.

This chain joins TRBV5-6 and TRBJ1-2, with TRBD1 matching 10 bases. CDR1 is SGHDT and CDR2 is YYEEEE in the germline V gene. The CDR3 has 13 residues. Unmatched junction bases numbered 5, after V lost 5 bases and J lost 7 bases. The CDR3 DNA follows: TGTGCCAGCAGACGGGACAGGGGAGGTGGCTACACCTTC. This gives the protein CASRRDRGGGYTF. The complete variable domain, with remaining parts taken from reference TRBV5-6 and TRBJ1-2, reads DAGVTQSPTHLIKTRGQQVTLRCSPKSGHDTVSWYQQALGQGPQFIFQYYEEEERQRGNFPDRFSGHQFPNYSSELNVNALLLGDSALYLCASRRDRGGGYTFGSGTRLTVV.

This chain joins TRBV5-1 and TRBJ1-3; D uncertain. Between the trimmed V and J ends, which lost 5 bases and 0 bases, there was a span of 12 bases. The CDR3 consists of 15 residues. CDR1 and CDR2 from the germline V gene are SGHRS and YFSETQ. The CDR3 sequence is CASSRAESSGNTIYF. The CDR3 DNA follows: TGCGCCAGCAGTCGAGCAGAGAGCTCTGGAAACACCATATATTTT.

As for this clone: Different DNA sequences within this sample yield the same CDR3. This chain joins TRBV7-9 and TRBJ1-4; D is unresolved. V shed 3 bases and J shed 0 bases, with 5 bases lying between them. Germline V gene data show CDR1 as SEHNR and CDR2 as FQNEAQ (reference sequence). The CDR3 loop spans 14 amino acids. For the CDR3, the DNA is TGTGCCAGCAGCTTCTCTGCAACTAATGAAAAACTGTTTTTT. It codes for CASSFSATNEKLFF.